This is a list of T cell receptor beta chains from one sample in a study of control samples from healthy donors and cancer patients. The repertoire was sequenced with immunoSEQ multiplex PCR; TCRdb's copy has only in-frame clones and lacks some. The table shows 8,500 to 11,000 clones, with approximately 90% occurring only once. Sequenced sample: PBMCs. The source is a man aged 55 to 70 with colorectal cancer. Each CDR3 is given with its conserved first and last residue. The D gene is left open where the match is weak. Part of the rows lack a size; the others show once, few, many or a class for expanded clones.

j_gene | v_gene | abundance | d_gene | CDR3aa | CDR3nt
TRBJ1-1 | TRBV27 | NA | NA | CASSKTAYPTEAFF | TGTGCCAGCAGCAAAACAGCTTACCCCACTGAAGCTTTCTTT
TRBJ1-5 | TRBV7-2 | NA | TRBD1 | CASSPTGEGYQPQHF | TGTGCCAGCAGCCCGACAGGGGAGGGGTATCAGCCCCAGCATTTT
TRBJ1-2 | TRBV12-3/TRBV12-4 | once | NA | CASSVQRGYGYTF | TGTGCCAGCAGTGTCCAAAGGGGTTATGGCTACACCTTC
TRBJ1-2 | TRBV5-8 | NA | TRBD1 | CASSFGTGYGYTF | TGTGCCAGCAGCTTTGGGACAGGGTATGGCTACACCTTC
TRBJ1-2 | TRBV5-4 | NA | NA | CASSSEDLIYGYTF | TGTGCCAGCAGCTCTGAAGACTTGATCTATGGCTACACCTTC
TRBJ1-5 | TRBV3-1/TRBV3-2 | NA | TRBD1 | CASSQGTGSNQPQHF | TGTGCCAGCAGCCAAGGGACAGGGAGCAATCAGCCCCAGCATTTT
TRBJ2-6 | TRBV19 | NA | NA | CASTSNDVASGANVLTF | TGTGCCAGTACCTCCAATGATGTAGCCTCTGGGGCCAACGTCCTGACTTTC
TRBJ1-2 | TRBV6-5 | once | NA | CASSYDSEPNYGYTF | TGTGCCAGCAGTTACGACTCAGAACCTAACTATGGCTACACCTTC
TRBJ2-5 | TRBV14 | NA | NA | CASSPRLGETQYF | TGTGCCAGCAGCCCCAGATTGGGAGAGACCCAGTACTTC
TRBJ2-3 | TRBV28 | NA | NA | CASSPWVTSYTDTQYF | TGTGCCAGCAGCCCCTGGGTGACTTCTTACACAGATACGCAGTATTTT
TRBJ2-1 | TRBV4-1 | NA | TRBD1 | CASSPSYLSTGRNEQFF | TGCGCCAGCAGCCCAAGCTACCTCTCGACAGGGCGGAATGAGCAGTTCTTC
TRBJ1-6 | TRBV19 | NA | NA | CASRGESPLHF | TGTGCCAGTAGGGGGGAGTCACCCCTCCACTTT
TRBJ2-5 | TRBV6-4 | NA | NA | CASSDSATQYF | TGTGCCAGCAGTGACAGTGCGACCCAGTACTTC
TRBJ2-5 | TRBV5-6 | NA | NA | CASSLGGGGQETQYF | TGTGCCAGCAGCTTGGGAGGGGGGGGTCAAGAGACCCAGTACTTC
TRBJ1-5 | TRBV6-2/TRBV6-3 | NA | TRBD1 | CASSHSGGGQPQHF | TGTGCCAGCAGTCATTCAGGGGGGGGACAGCCCCAGCATTTT
TRBJ1-1 | TRBV7-9 | few | NA | CASSLEGVFTEAFF | TGTGCCAGCAGCTTGGAGGGCGTATTTACTGAAGCTTTCTTT
TRBJ1-3 | TRBV6-5 | NA | NA | CASRRQSGNTIYF | TGTGCCAGCAGGAGGCAAAGTGGAAACACCATATATTTT
TRBJ1-1 | TRBV11-1 | NA | TRBD1 | CASSSQGANTEAFF | TGTGCCAGCAGCTCTCAGGGGGCGAACACTGAAGCTTTCTTT
TRBJ2-7 | TRBV6-2/TRBV6-3 | NA | NA | CASSYGAGQQYF | TGTGCCAGCAGTTACGGGGCAGGGCAGCAGTACTTC
TRBJ1-1 | TRBV3-1/TRBV3-2 | NA | NA | CASSRPMNTEAFF | TGTGCCAGCAGCCGCCCGATGAACACTGAAGCTTTCTTT
TRBJ2-1 | TRBV6-2/TRBV6-3 | NA | TRBD2 | CASSYSSTRGIYNEQFF | TGTGCCAGCAGTTACTCCAGCACGCGGGGGATTTACAATGAGCAGTTCTTC
TRBJ2-2 | TRBV7-9 | NA | TRBD2 | CASSPGTSGVTGELFF | TGTGCCAGCAGCCCTGGGACTAGCGGAGTCACCGGGGAGCTGTTTTTT
TRBJ1-2 | TRBV7-9 | once | NA | CASSLSARESYGYTF | TGTGCCAGCAGCTTATCCGCCAGGGAAAGTTATGGCTACACCTTC
TRBJ1-1 | TRBV18 | NA | NA | CASSPPGREGRAFF | TGTGCCAGCTCACCACCGGGTCGGGAAGGACGGGCTTTCTTT
TRBJ1-1 | TRBV27 | NA | TRBD1 | CASSLTGTGGTEAFF | TGTGCCAGCAGTTTAACCGGGACAGGGGGCACTGAAGCTTTCTTT
TRBJ2-1 | TRBV10-3 | NA | TRBD2 | CAISDRPGTSSGNEQFF | TGTGCCATCAGTGATCGACCTGGGACTAGTAGTGGGAATGAGCAGTTCTTC
TRBJ2-2 | TRBV2 | NA | NA | CASHPGGSTGELFF | TGTGCCAGCCACCCGGGGGGCTCGACCGGGGAGCTGTTTTTT
TRBJ2-7 | TRBV7-3 | few | TRBD2 | CASSLTGGLAGYEQYF | TGTGCCAGCAGCTTAACCGGGGGACTAGCGGGCTACGAGCAGTACTTC
TRBJ2-1 | TRBV4-3 | NA | NA | CASSQEQLPYNEQFF | TGCGCCAGCAGCCAAGAACAGTTGCCCTACAATGAGCAGTTCTTC
TRBJ1-1 | TRBV28 | NA | NA | CASSLWAGDGEAFF | TGTGCCAGCAGTTTATGGGCAGGGGATGGTGAAGCTTTCTTT
TRBJ1-4 | TRBV2 | NA | TRBD1 | CASSYQGADEKLFF | TGTGCCAGCAGTTACCAGGGGGCGGATGAAAAACTGTTTTTT
TRBJ2-2 | TRBV7-9 | NA | NA | CASSLDRDNTGELFF | TGTGCCAGCAGCTTAGACAGGGATAACACCGGGGAGCTGTTTTTT
TRBJ1-4 | TRBV6-5 | NA | TRBD1 | CASSYRTGANEKLFF | TGTGCCAGCAGTTACCGGACAGGGGCTAATGAAAAACTGTTTTTT
TRBJ1-1 | TRBV28 | NA | NA | CASSSWGGNTEAFF | TGTGCCAGCAGTTCCTGGGGGGGTAACACTGAAGCTTTCTTT
TRBJ1-6 | TRBV5-1 | NA | NA | CASRRTENSPLHF | TGCGCCAGCAGACGGACCGAAAATTCACCCCTCCACTTT
TRBJ1-4 | TRBV28 | NA | TRBD1 | CASSPFVPGQGTNEKLFF | TGTGCCAGCAGCCCATTTGTCCCGGGACAGGGAACTAATGAAAAACTGTTTTTT
TRBJ2-7 | TRBV5-1 | NA | NA | CASSFGRNTYEQYF | TGCGCCAGCAGCTTTGGAAGGAACACCTACGAGCAGTACTTC
TRBJ1-1 | TRBV7-3 | NA | NA | CASSLQTDSEAFF | TGTGCCAGCAGCTTACAGACCGACAGTGAAGCTTTCTTT
TRBJ2-7 | TRBV13 | NA | TRBD2 | CASSSSGTSETYEQYF | TGTGCCAGCAGCTCCTCCGGGACTAGCGAGACCTACGAGCAGTACTTC
TRBJ2-5 | TRBV18 | NA | NA | CASSPLRQKETQYF | TGTGCCAGCTCACCACTCAGACAGAAAGAGACCCAGTACTTC
TRBJ2-1 | TRBV11-3 | NA | NA | CASSRGPLRGNEQFF | TGTGCCAGCAGCCGCGGACCTCTAAGGGGCAATGAGCAGTTCTTC
TRBJ2-5 | TRBV28 | NA | NA | CASSLSAGQETQYF | TGTGCCAGCAGTTTATCGGCAGGACAAGAGACCCAGTACTTC
TRBJ2-7 | TRBV18 | NA | TRBD2 | CASSPRTSGPYEQYF | TGTGCCAGCTCACCTCGAACTAGCGGTCCCTACGAGCAGTACTTC
TRBJ2-3 | TRBV28 | NA | TRBD2 | CASSLSWAGGRTDTQYF | TGTGCCAGCAGTTTATCTTGGGCGGGGGGGCGCACAGATACGCAGTATTTT
TRBJ1-2 | TRBV25-1 | once | NA | CASSEPGHYYGYTF | TGTGCCAGCAGTGAACCGGGGCACTACTATGGCTACACCTTC
TRBJ1-2 | TRBV5-1 | NA | TRBD1 | CASSLGTGGYGYTF | TGCGCCAGCAGCTTGGGGACAGGGGGCTATGGCTACACCTTC
TRBJ2-4 | TRBV2 | NA | NA | CASSEIGGLTKNIQYF | TGTGCCAGCAGTGAGATTGGAGGTTTGACCAAAAACATTCAGTACTTC
TRBJ1-4 | TRBV4-3 | once | NA | CASSPIASYNEKLFF | TGCGCCAGCAGCCCCATTGCCAGCTATAATGAAAAACTGTTTTTT
TRBJ1-4 | TRBV29-1 | NA | NA | CSVGVNEKLFF | TGCAGCGTTGGGGTTAATGAAAAACTGTTTTTT
TRBJ2-7 | TRBV11-2 | NA | NA | CASSLDRGPQGTYEQYF | TGTGCCAGCAGCTTAGATAGGGGTCCACAGGGAACCTACGAGCAGTACTTC